This T cell receptor (beta chain) was captured in a study of control samples from healthy donors and cancer patients. Sequencing used immunoSEQ multiplex PCR; TCRdb keeps in-frame clones, though not all of them. The table lists 84,000 or so clones, 75% to 95% of them singletons, with about 16% in the top ten. The V gene lost 6 bases and the J gene lost 3 bases, with 15 bases spanning the gap. The CDR3 is 14 amino acids. Germline assignment: CDR1 WNHNN and CDR2 SYGVQD (reference sequence). J is TRBJ2-7 and V is TRBV10-1, with D perhaps being TRBD1 or TRBD2 (6 bases each). Sequencing was performed on blood. The TCR comes from a man in his fifties or sixties in good health. The CDR3 nucleotides are TGCGCCAGCAGCCCGGGGGCTCCCCTCTACGAGCAGTACTTC. This sequence encodes CASSPGAPLYEQYF.